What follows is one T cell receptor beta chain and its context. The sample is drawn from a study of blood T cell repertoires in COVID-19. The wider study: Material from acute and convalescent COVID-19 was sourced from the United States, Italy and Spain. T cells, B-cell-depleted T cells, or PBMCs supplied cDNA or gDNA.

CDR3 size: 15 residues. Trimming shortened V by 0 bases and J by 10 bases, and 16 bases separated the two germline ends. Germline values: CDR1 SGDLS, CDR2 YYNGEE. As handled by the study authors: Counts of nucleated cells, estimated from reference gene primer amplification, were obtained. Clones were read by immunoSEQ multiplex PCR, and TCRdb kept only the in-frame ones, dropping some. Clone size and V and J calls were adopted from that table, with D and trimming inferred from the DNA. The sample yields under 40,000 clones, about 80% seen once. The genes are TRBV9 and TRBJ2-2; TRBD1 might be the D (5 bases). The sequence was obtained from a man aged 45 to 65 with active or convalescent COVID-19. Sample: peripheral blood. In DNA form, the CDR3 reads TGTGCCAGCAGCGTAGCTGCCCAGGGCCCCTTGGAGCTGTTTTTT. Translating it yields CASSVAAQGPLELFF.